This T cell receptor beta chain was sequenced for a study of blood T cell repertoires in COVID-19. Overall study: Samples taken during acute and convalescent COVID-19 were collected in the United States, Italy and Spain. T cells, B-cell-depleted T cells, or PBMCs supplied cDNA or gDNA.

Per the original data handling: Cell counts per sample came from amplifying reference gene primers. Profiled with immunoSEQ multiplex PCR; TCRdb holds only in-frame clones, not every one. Clonal size and the V and J genes are those of that table, whereas D and trimming came from the DNA. The data contain under 300,000 clones, under 85% of them singletons. V lost 5 bases to trimming and J lost 5 bases, with 12 bases between them. The germline CDR1 and CDR2 sequences are SGHAT and FQNNGV. The CDR3 length is 13 residues. V gene TRBV11-2 combines with J gene TRBJ2-5; D perhaps matches TRBD1 (6 bases). The sequencing sample was made of peripheral blood. The TCR was taken from a human donor in a cohort sampled during active COVID-19. The CDR3: CASSQGYSETQYF. DNA of the CDR3: TGTGCCAGCAGCCAGGGGTACTCGGAGACCCAGTACTTC. The complete variable domain, with remaining parts taken from reference TRBV11-2 and TRBJ2-5, reads EAGVAQSPRYKIIEKRQSVAFWCNPISGHATLYWYQQILGQGPKLLIQFQNNGVVDDSQLPKDRFSAERLKGVDSTLKIQPAKLEDSAVYLCASSQGYSETQYFGPGTRLLVL.